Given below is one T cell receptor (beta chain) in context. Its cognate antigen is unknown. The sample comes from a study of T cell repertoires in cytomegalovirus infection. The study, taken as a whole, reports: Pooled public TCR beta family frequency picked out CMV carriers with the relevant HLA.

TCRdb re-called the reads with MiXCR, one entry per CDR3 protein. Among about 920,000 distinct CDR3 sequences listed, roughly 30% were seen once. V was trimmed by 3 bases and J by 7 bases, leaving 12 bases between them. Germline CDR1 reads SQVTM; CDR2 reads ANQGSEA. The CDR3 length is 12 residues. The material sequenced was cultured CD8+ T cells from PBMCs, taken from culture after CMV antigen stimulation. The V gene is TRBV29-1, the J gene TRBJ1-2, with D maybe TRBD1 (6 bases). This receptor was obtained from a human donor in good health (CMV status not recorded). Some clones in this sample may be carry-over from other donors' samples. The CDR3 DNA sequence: TGCAGCGTTGAGACACAGGGTTTTGGCTACACCTTC. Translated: CSVETQGFGYTF.